These T cell receptor beta chains were read from a single sample in a study of human T cells and chemical hapten exposure. TCRdb redid the calling of the RACE reads with MiXCR, one entry per CDR3 protein. The profile covers tens of thousands of distinct CDR3 sequences, with roughly a tenth appearing a single time and 14% to 15% taken by the ten largest. Sequencing was performed on whole blood, taken in connection with sensitization to the hapten diphenylcyclopropenone (DPC). These receptor sequences come from a woman between 35 and 50 years old with alopecia areata. Some clones in this sample may be carry-over from other donors' samples. CDR3s include the opening cysteine and the closing phenylalanine or tryptophan. A D gene is named only where the DNA matches it firmly. Size is stated for part of the rows, as once, few or many counts, or as a class when the clone is expanded.

v_call: TRBV3-1
clone_size: NA
j_call: TRBJ1-2
d_call: TRBD1
cdr3_nt: TGTGCCAGCAGCCATCAGGGGGCGGGTGATGGCTACACCTTC
cdr3_aa: CASSHQGAGDGYTF

v_call: TRBV7-2
clone_size: many
j_call: TRBJ2-7
d_call: NA
cdr3_nt: TGTGCCAGCAGCTTAGAGGGTGACAGTACTTCCGAGCAGTACTTC
cdr3_aa: CASSLEGDSTSEQYF

v_call: TRBV9
clone_size: many
j_call: TRBJ1-1
d_call: NA
cdr3_nt: TGTGCCAGCAGCGTAGATACTGGTCGGACTGAAGCTTTCTTT
cdr3_aa: CASSVDTGRTEAFF

v_call: TRBV12-3/TRBV12-4
clone_size: few
j_call: TRBJ1-4
d_call: NA
cdr3_nt: TGTGCCAGCAGTTTTGATGCAGAGGCGGGGAGACTGTTTTTT
cdr3_aa: CASSFDAEAGRLFF

v_call: TRBV6-6
clone_size: many
j_call: TRBJ2-7
d_call: NA
cdr3_nt: TGTGCCAGCAGAGGGGACGGTCGCCGCTACGAGCAGTACTTC
cdr3_aa: CASRGDGRRYEQYF

v_call: TRBV6-2/TRBV6-3
clone_size: NA
j_call: TRBJ2-3
d_call: TRBD2
cdr3_nt: TGTGCCAGCAGTTACACACTAGCGTACGGCCAACCTGGCACAGATACGCAGTATTTT
cdr3_aa: CASSYTLAYGQPGTDTQYF

v_call: TRBV19
clone_size: NA
j_call: TRBJ1-5
d_call: NA
cdr3_nt: TGTGCCAGTAGTATTGCCCAGGCTCGCAATCAGCCCCAGCATTTT
cdr3_aa: CASSIAQARNQPQHF

v_call: TRBV30
clone_size: few
j_call: TRBJ1-2
d_call: NA
cdr3_nt: TGTGCCTGGACACTAATTGATGGCTACACCTTC
cdr3_aa: CAWTLIDGYTF

v_call: TRBV11-2
clone_size: many
j_call: TRBJ2-7
d_call: NA
cdr3_nt: TGTGCCAGCAGCCCACTCAAAGGGAATTTGCCCTACGAGCAGTACTTC
cdr3_aa: CASSPLKGNLPYEQYF

v_call: TRBV27
clone_size: few
j_call: TRBJ1-4
d_call: NA
cdr3_nt: TGTGCCAGCAGTCCACGGCAAGCAACTAATGAAAAACTGTTTTTT
cdr3_aa: CASSPRQATNEKLFF

v_call: TRBV5-4
clone_size: many
j_call: TRBJ1-2
d_call: TRBD1
cdr3_nt: TGTGCCAGCAGCTTGGATCGGACAGGGGACTATGGCTACACCTTC
cdr3_aa: CASSLDRTGDYGYTF

v_call: TRBV9
clone_size: many
j_call: TRBJ2-1
d_call: NA
cdr3_nt: TGTGCCAGCAGCCTTACCTCCTCCGTATTCAATGAGCAGTTCTTC
cdr3_aa: CASSLTSSVFNEQFF

v_call: TRBV4-1
clone_size: few
j_call: TRBJ1-2
d_call: NA
cdr3_nt: TGCGCCAGCAGCCAAGTCTTGCCCTATGGCTACACCTTC
cdr3_aa: CASSQVLPYGYTF

v_call: TRBV20-1
clone_size: many
j_call: TRBJ1-1
d_call: NA
cdr3_nt: TGCAGTGCTAGAGGACAGTTTGAAGCTTTCTTT
cdr3_aa: CSARGQFEAFF